This T cell receptor (beta chain) stems from a study of cytomegalovirus exposure and HLA in healthy donors (dated by TCRdb to about 2017). In the study overall: An earlier analysis of roughly 500 of the donors reported roughly 300 Gb of sequence data and around 120 million unique TCR beta sequences from 150 million to 200 million T cells. An earlier analysis of about 600 of the donors used high-throughput TCR beta sequencing to judge whether each TCR beta V gene segment behaved as functional or pseudogenic. Using immunosequencing, the study profiled T cell repertoires from about 650 subjects and related those repertoires to cytomegalovirus serostatus. A later genetic analysis took genome-wide SNP genotypes for about three fifths of the 666 donors and used that subset as a discovery cohort. Alongside the repertoire data, information on donor age, sex, ethnicity and CMV serostatus was compiled. Roughly 5 DR-DQ haplotypes were handled as single units for association and clustering, since linkage in the cohort was strong. Every discovery cohort repertoire had been produced on one sequencing platform. In the later analysis, no new phenotypic data were used to find candidate immune exposures; instead, reliance was placed on TCR beta sequences and their occurrence across donors. Of the roughly 430 genotyped donors, over 70% fell in the genetic ancestry cluster associated with self-reported Caucasian donors. High-throughput TCR immunosequencing, statistical association of individual TCRs with disease status, and machine learning were combined to predict cytomegalovirus infection status. The number of typed donors differed by locus: roughly 620-630 for A, B, C, DRB1 and DQB1; approximately 520 for DQA1; 600 to 610 for DPA1; and some 430 for DPB1. The aim of the study was to test whether cataloging public T cell receptors could identify signatures of past pathogen exposure. A separate validation cohort of 100 to 150 different subjects was used in addition to the approximately 670-subject first cohort. A later analysis re-examined previously published TCR beta repertoires from 500 to 700 donors and added high-resolution HLA genotyping to investigate patterns of TCR occurrence. Both class I and class II loci were covered by HLA typing, at four-digit resolution. On average, around 240,000 unique TCR beta nucleotide sequences were sequenced per donor among about 400 genotyped donors of the cohort, with roughly 18% of those sequences being non-productive. Roughly 300 gigabases of sequencing data and tens of millions of unique TCR sequences were included in an early release covering around 600 HLA-typed donors. Study-level results and caveats: In a later analysis, several top co-occurrence clusters were reported to appear linked to parvovirus B19, influenza, CMV and Epstein-Barr virus. Sequencing depth was assumed to be roughly uniform across donors in the presence/absence analyses, though that assumption may not hold. Strong co-occurrence of HLA alleles, especially DR and DQ, made assigning TCR associations to individual alleles difficult. In this cohort, only TCR beta chains were sequenced, and detectable features were limited by the absence of alpha or paired-chain data. In vitro tests confirmed that three of the cytomegalovirus-associated TCR beta chains recognize cytomegalovirus antigens. The authors suggested that the approach could potentially be generalized to other disease states and immunological phenotypes. A later genetic analysis reported fewer N-insertions in productive TCRs among donors in an Asian-associated ancestry cluster than the approximately 670-donor mean. Most TCR sequences were seen in very few donors, while some public TCRs were found in many individuals. Because HLA typing was unavailable for some donors at each locus, only the typed subset was used in association tests. In a later analysis, HLA-associated TCR beta chains were found to be more clonally expanded and to have lower generation probabilities than equally common non-associated chains. A later genetic analysis associated a missense DCLRE1C variant with V-gene and J-gene trimming of TCR beta chains, and an independent cohort replicated the association. For the cohort, immune exposure information was limited to CMV serostatus. In a later analysis, some 18,000 TCR beta sequences were associated with specific HLA alleles at a false discovery rate of 0.05. Some IMGT-functional V segments, including TRBV6-2 and TRBV6-3, could not be distinguished by the 87-base-pair reads and were therefore excluded. In a later analysis, TCR association rates were found to vary across HLA loci, with the most associated TCRs seen for DRB1 alleles and the fewest for HLA-C alleles. Cytomegalovirus status was reported to be diagnosed by the classifier with high specificity and sensitivity in both the original and validation cohorts. A group of highly shared sequence variants was considered likely to be a technical artifact of the sequencing pipeline. A further reported finding was that TCR beta sequences accurately predicted the HLA-A and HLA-B alleles for most subjects in the first cohort. According to a later analysis, most CMV-associated TCR beta chains appeared to be HLA-restricted, and the HLA associations seemed to be driven largely by CMV exposure. In an earlier analysis of about 600 of the donors, most TCR beta V segments appeared in productive rearrangements about 90% or about 30% of the time, broadly matching IMGT annotations. Correlated functional status among segregating V segments might reflect linkage disequilibrium, but an unknown experimental factor could not be ruled out. In the study, approximately 160 TCR beta chains were listed as associated with cytomegalovirus. The earlier analysis of about 600 of the donors excluded around 17 rarely observed V segments, including chromosome 9 orphons, because counts were too low.

A remark on this clone: Its antigen is not yet known. Per-base quality was not reported, and no clone a single base away is much larger than it.

The CDR3 has 17 amino acids, counting the end cysteine and phenylalanine. The entry retains the CDR3 DNA only, 51 bases that are in frame from base 1. Trimming leaves V shorter by 3 bases and J shorter by 4 bases, with the junction holding 10 bases beyond the gene matches. CDR1 LNHDA and CDR2 SQIVND were looked up in the germline V gene (reference sequence). In total, about 650 healthy bone marrow donors made up the cohort. At the time of sampling, all cohort members were nominally healthy, though unrecorded immune exposures were likely present. The donor tested CMV seronegative and was one of the 352 seronegative cohort members. Every donor gave a peripheral blood sample, and the peripheral blood mononuclear cells from that sample were used for TCR beta sequencing. Genomic DNA extraction from the blood cell samples was performed with the Qiagen DNeasy Blood Extraction Kit. Libraries were made using the immunoSEQ multiplex PCR assay. For the multiplex PCR, a mixture combining 60 forward primers for TCR Vbeta segments and 13 reverse primers for TCR Jbeta segments was used. Amplification of the CDR3 region of rearranged TCR beta genes was performed with a multiplex PCR assay on genomic DNA. The amplified TCR beta libraries were sequenced on the Illumina HiSeq System as 87-base-pair reads. The original methods were these. Across the 600 to 700 repertoires, a later analysis counted 80 million or so unique TCR beta chains, 9.5 million to 12 million of which were shared by at least two donors. A nearest-neighbor algorithm error-corrected the raw reads and collapsed the reads into unique sequences, merging closely related sequences to remove PCR and sequencing errors. V, D and J gene segments were assigned by aligning CDR3 sequences to IMGT reference sequences. For a sequence to be retained, at least a six-nucleotide match to both a V gene segment and a J gene segment was required. Rearrangements were called productive when the CDR3 lacked stop codons and stayed in frame with V and J; all others were non-productive. CDR3 was defined by IMGT convention, running from the second conserved V-encoded cysteine to the conserved J-encoded phenylalanine. The earlier analysis of about 620 of the donors excluded sequences that lacked an unambiguous match to a single V gene segment. An earlier analysis of 550 to 650 of the donors classified V segments as functional when productive rearrangements were above 56.7% and as segregating when the standard deviation between donors was above 5%. A statistical classification framework was developed to diagnose cytomegalovirus status using the catalog of TCR beta chain sequences. In a later analysis, TCR nucleotide sequences were compared against IMGT/GENE-DB human TR gene sequences so that V and J genes could be assigned. Using the TCRdist pipeline, a later analysis assigned CDR3 sequences along with most-parsimonious VDJ recombination scenarios. In a later analysis, each TCR beta chain was defined by its CDR3 amino acid sequence together with its V-gene family, and reads lacking a unique V-gene family were excluded. A later analysis removed roughly 590 highly shared, low-generation-probability nucleotide sequences to deal with suspected cross-contamination and a sequencing artifact. For each public chain, a later analysis derived a clonal expansion index from normalized ranks of inferred template counts within each repertoire. A later analysis computed generation probabilities with a VDJ recombination model fitted to out-of-frame rearrangements, and checked the results against IGoR. In a later analysis, TCR-TCR, TCR-HLA and TCR-CMV co-occurrence was scored with hypergeometric tests, and a repertoire-size bias correction was applied to TCR pairs. To estimate false discovery rates, a later analysis permuted the HLA or CMV assignments 20 times. In a later analysis, co-occurring TCRs were grouped using DBSCAN, with TCRdist sequence similarity added in when clustering inside HLA-allele-positive subsets. For co-occurrence clustering, repertoires with fewer than 30,000 or more than 120,000 public chains were excluded, along with four to six repertoires with anomalous nucleotide sharing. This is the immuneACCESS table as TCRdb keeps it, with only in-frame sequences that have V and J called. A part of the clones is gone; compared with another copy, unresolved V genes explain less than half, and the rest is unexplained. The DNA was the basis for D and trimming; V, J and clone size are from that table. The table for this sample lists approximately 88,000 clones; about 74% of them were counted only once. Jointly, the top ten make up 3.7% of the sample.

Source material: PBMCs. The clonotype comes from a man aged 30-40 years in good health and CMV-seronegative. The chain is assembled from TRBV19 and TRBJ2-5; 11 nucleotides in the junction match TRBD2. The CDR3 protein: CASSIGSGGVGRETQYF. The nucleotides are TGTGCCAGTAGTATCGGTAGCGGGGGGGTGGGTCGAGAGACCCAGTACTTC.